This entry describes one T cell receptor beta chain. As yet, its antigen is unknown. The CDR3 has 19 amino acids. Trimming stripped 4 bases from V and 2 bases from J, with 21 bases between. CDR1 and CDR2 (germline): MNHEY, SVGAGI. This specimen belongs to a study of blood T cells in healthy people across ages. With a J-beta primer mix and a sample-barcoded 5' primer, a second PCR ran about 7 to 12 cycles. TCRdb re-analysed the 5' RACE reads in MiXCR, keeping a single row per CDR3 protein. The sample shows about 1.5 million distinct CDR3 sequences, 42% of them seen only once. Findings and limits, study-wide: Without sorted subsets, naive and antigen-experienced compartments could not be conclusively compared. Diversity figures based on one million T cells were deemed too low. Naive CD4+ cells and diversity were both higher in long-lived donors than in aged donors. The unknown donor CMV status may have confounded expanded clonotype changes.

This clonotype was obtained from a woman between 18 and 29 years old in good health. The chain combines TRBV6-5 with TRBJ2-6; possible D gene TRBD2, 6 bases. The specimen sequenced was blood. The CDR3 DNA reads TGTGCCAGCAGTTCTATTTACTGGAGGGTTAAAACTGGGGCCAACGTCCTGACTTTC. This sequence encodes CASSSIYWRVKTGANVLTF.